Shown below are 7 T cell receptor beta chains from a single sample sequenced in a study of shared clonotypes between healthy human individuals. Data came from immunoSEQ multiplex PCR; TCRdb stores just in-frame clones and leaves some out. This sample has approximately 2,300,000 clones, with approximately 90% found just once. Sequenced material: naive CD4+ T cells from PBMCs. Sample subset: CD45RA+ positively selected. Every receptor here comes from a man between 18 and 29 years old in good health. Some clones in this sample may be carry-over from other donors' samples.

The rearrangement joins TRBV6-5 to TRBJ2-7, with 9 bases identical to TRBD1. Germline-derived CDR1 and CDR2 are MNHEY and SVGAGI. Unmatched junction bases numbered 7, after V lost 3 bases and J lost 4 bases. This CDR3 has 15 amino acids. CDR3 DNA: TGTGCCAGCAGTTATGGTGGACAGGGGTTGTACGAGCAGTACTTC. Protein: CASSYGGQGLYEQYF.

The rearrangement uses TRBV5-6 and TRBJ2-5; no clear D. V lost 4 bases and J lost 5, with 6 bases in between. This CDR3 has 11 amino acids. Germline-derived CDR1 and CDR2 are SGHDT and YYEEEE. The CDR3 DNA sequence: TGTGCCAGCAGCCGGACCGAGACCCAGTACTTC. As protein: CASSRTETQYF.

This chain links TRBV7-2 with TRBJ2-5, with D tentatively TRBD1 (6 bases). This CDR3 comprises 14 residues. Deletions cut 0 bases from V and 7 bases from J, with 12 bases between. Germline-derived CDR1 and CDR2 are SGHTA and FQGNSA. This CDR3 reads CASSLARQAGTQYF. The CDR3 nucleotides read TGTGCCAGCAGCTTAGCCAGACAGGCTGGGACCCAGTACTTC.

The V gene is TRBV28, the J gene TRBJ2-1; maybe TRBD2 (6 bases). Germline V gene sequence: CDR1 MDHEN, CDR2 SYDVKM. The V end was cut by 6 bases, the J end by 7 bases, with 19 bases between. The CDR3 covers 15 residues. The CDR3 protein is CASRSGLPHRNEQFF. The CDR3 DNA is TGTGCCAGCAGATCGGGACTCCCACATAGGAATGAGCAGTTCTTC.

This chain connects TRBV19 to TRBJ1-3; D is unclear. CDR1 is LNHDA and CDR2 is SQIVND in the germline V gene (reference sequence). This CDR3 is 15 amino acids long. V was clipped by 5 bases and J by 0 bases, with 11 bases between them. The chain's CDR3 is CASSPEGYSGNTIYF. The CDR3 nucleotides are TGTGCCAGTAGTCCCGAAGGTTACTCTGGAAACACCATATATTTT.

The chain combines TRBV18 with TRBJ2-3, with a tentative D call TRBD2 (6 bases). V was clipped by 6 bases and J by 3 bases, with 22 bases between them. Germline assignment: CDR1 KGHSH and CDR2 LQKENI. CDR3 size: 17 residues. This chain's CDR3 is CASSPQPAGLRTDTQYF. CDR3 in DNA: TGTGCCAGCTCTCCTCAACCGGCGGGACTCAGGACAGATACGCAGTATTTT.

This clone showed up just once. The gene calls are TRBV28 and TRBJ1-1; TRBD1 aligns across 8 bases. CDR3 length: 15 amino acids. V was pared by 4 bases and J by 1 base, with 5 bases of the junction left unmatched. Germline CDR1 MDHEN, CDR2 SYDVKM. The CDR3 coding sequence is TGTGCCAGCAGTTCCCGACAGGGGTGGAACACTGAAGCTTTCTTT. It is translated as CASSSRQGWNTEAFF.